This entry describes one TCR beta chain. This clonotype showed up just a few times. Its antigen remains unidentified. Per-base quality was not reported, and no clone a single base away is much larger than it. This sample was included in a study of T cell repertoires in cytomegalovirus infection (dated by TCRdb to 2018 to 2020). Notes on the research overall: The peptide stimulations were aimed at well-studied HLA-B-restricted epitopes as well as recently identified HLA-C-restricted CMV epitopes, whose presentation resists viral immunomodulation. Donor HLA type was relevant to the analysis, as public TCR beta signatures indicated carriage of CMV infection together with the matching HLA type.

What the authors observed across the whole study: Cumulative frequency of public TCR beta family members discriminated carriers of CMV infection plus the relevant HLA type in this cohort and an independent approximately 360-donor cohort. The ex vivo response was dominated by HLA-C-restricted CMV-specific TCR beta clonotypes, which also provided the single most frequent clonotype in two of eight donors.

The sequencer listed for this sample is Illumina HiSeq 1500. The raw public data were reprocessed by TCRdb itself: fastp quality trimming at Q25, MiXCR clonotype calling, in-frame beta chains only. Identical CDR3 protein sequences are pooled into one entry, listed with their most common genes and DNA. For this sample the table gives about 830,000 distinct CDR3 sequences, of which less than 35% were detected only once. The ten largest clones capture 9.5% to 15% of the sample. The treatment or condition label corresponds to: in vitro stimulation with specific CMV peptide epitopes to enrich CMV-specific T cells. CDR1 MDHEN and CDR2 SYDVKM were looked up in the germline V gene. V is pared back by 3 bases and J by 4 bases, with 10 bases lying between the germline termini. The CDR3 sequence holds 14 residues, the cysteine and phenylalanine included. The entry retains the CDR3 DNA only, 42 bases that are in frame from base 1.

The sequence joins TRBV28 to TRBJ1-5; D gene: possibly TRBD1, on 5 matching bases. The sequence came from a human donor in good health (CMV status not recorded). Some clones in this sample may be carry-over from other donors' samples. Sequencing was performed on cultured CD8+ T cells from PBMCs, taken from culture after CMV antigen stimulation. The bases read TGTGCCAGCAGTTTGTTCAGGGCTAATCAGCCCCAGCATTTT. This translates into CASSLFRANQPQHF.